What follows are 8 T cell receptor beta chains derived from one specimen sequenced in a study of cytomegalovirus exposure and HLA in healthy donors. The primer mix had 60 Vbeta and 13 Jbeta primers. Some clones are missing from TCRdb's copy, which holds only in-frame ones; the method was immunoSEQ multiplex PCR. Here the sample spans under 60,000 clones, roughly 80% being singletons. Sequenced input: PBMCs. These receptors all stem from a woman aged 35 to 49 in good health and CMV-seropositive.

V gene TRBV7-6 combines with J gene TRBJ2-7; D possibly corresponds to TRBD2 (6 bases). The germline V gene has CDR1 SGHVS and CDR2 FNYEAQ. V was trimmed by 6 bases and J by 0 bases, leaving 18 bases between them. The CDR3 has 16 residues. DNA for the CDR3: TGTGCCAGCAGTCCAACCCGCGGGAAGAGCTCCTACGAGCAGTACTTC. Translated, it gives CASSPTRGKSSYEQYF.

The chain links TRBV25-1 to TRBJ1-3; 7 bases are a match to TRBD1. CDR1 and CDR2 from the germline V gene are MGHDK and SYGVNS. V lost 1 base and J lost 0; bases outside the gene matches: 3. The CDR3 sequence is 16 residues long. The CDR3 is CASSESRGVSGNTIYF. In DNA form, the CDR3 reads TGTGCCAGCAGTGAATCCAGGGGGGTCTCTGGAAACACCATATATTTT.

This clone was seen a few times. The V and J genes are TRBV5-6 and TRBJ2-6; possible D gene TRBD2, 5 bases. V lost 1 base and J lost 0, with 8 bases in between. The CDR3 extends over 16 amino acids. Germline CDR1 is SGHDT and CDR2 is YYEEEE. CDR3 region: CASSLPGTSGANVLTF. CDR3 sequence (DNA): TGTGCCAGCAGCTTGCCGGGAACCTCTGGGGCCAACGTCCTGACTTTC.

The chain is built from TRBV6-5 and TRBJ2-7; 7 bases line up with TRBD2. V was clipped by 5 bases and J by 4 bases; unmatched bases: 5. Germline V gives CDR1 MNHEY, CDR2 SVGAGI. The CDR3 consists of 13 residues. The CDR3 reads CASSQVRGYEQYF. CDR3 coding DNA: TGTGCCAGCAGTCAGGTGCGGGGGTACGAGCAGTACTTC.

The CDR3 nucleotides are TGCGCCAGCAGCTCCCCGGGACAGGGGATCTCTGGGGCCAACGTCCTGACTTTC. The encoded protein is CASSSPGQGISGANVLTF. V usage is TRBV5-1 and J usage is TRBJ2-6, with TRBD1 matching 10 bases. J was trimmed by 0 bases and V by 3 bases; bases with no gene match: 6. The CDR3 runs to 18 residues. Looked up from germline, CDR1 is SGHRS and CDR2 is YFSETQ.

This clone was seen only once. The genes are TRBV9 and TRBJ2-3; 8 nucleotides agree with TRBD1. Germline V CDR1 and CDR2: SGDLS, YYNGEE. This CDR3 spans 14 amino acids. V dropped 2 bases and J dropped 3; count of bases not matched to a gene: 2. The CDR3 DNA follows: TGTGCCAGCAGCGTTAGACAGGGGACAGATACGCAGTATTTT. Translating gives CASSVRQGTDTQYF.

This sequence joins TRBV6-5 and TRBJ1-1; the D gene is possibly TRBD1 (6 bases). Germline V CDR1 and CDR2: MNHEY, SVGAGI. The ends were cut back, 2 bases at V and 8 bases at J, with 12 bases in the middle. The CDR3 sequence is 13 residues long. The CDR3 nucleotides are TGTGCCAGCAGTTACCAGGGGCAATTGGAAGCTTTCTTT. Protein: CASSYQGQLEAFF.

The chain combines TRBV6-5 with TRBJ2-7; 9 bases match TRBD1. Germline V lookup: CDR1 MNHEY, CDR2 SVGAGI. The V and J ends lost 6 bases and 6 bases, in that order; junction bases with no gene match: 12. This CDR3 spans 15 amino acids. The DNA for the CDR3 is TGTGCCAGCAGCAAACGCGGACAGGGGCCGCGCGAGCAGTACTTC. The encoded protein is CASSKRGQGPREQYF.